The rows below give T cell receptor beta chains drawn from one sample of a study of blood T cell repertoires in COVID-19. Method: immunoSEQ multiplex PCR; TCRdb's copy keeps in-frame clones and lacks some. Among 200,000 to 300,000 clones listed, about 85% were seen once. The source material was peripheral blood. These receptor sequences come from a man between 18 and 29 years old with active or convalescent COVID-19. CDR3s include the opening cysteine and the closing phenylalanine or tryptophan. D genes are given only for firm matches. The size entry is marked missing in some rows and otherwise reads once, few, many or a size class.

abundance	d_gene	v_gene	j_gene	CDR3nt	CDR3aa
.	TRBD2	TRBV5-1	TRBJ2-1	TGCGCCAGCAGCCCAGGACTAGCGGGATTGGAAGAGCAGTTCTTC	CASSPGLAGLEEQFF
.	.	TRBV7-9	TRBJ1-6	TGTGCCAGCAGTCGTACGGGACTCAATAATTCACCCCTCCACTTT	CASSRTGLNNSPLHF
.	TRBD1	TRBV7-9	TRBJ1-5	TGTGCCAGCAGCATGGGGGACAGCTTCAATCAGCCCCAGCATTTT	CASSMGDSFNQPQHF
.	.	TRBV27	TRBJ1-2	TGTGCCAGCAGTCTAGTTGGAGTGTTCTCTAACTATGGCTACACCTTC	CASSLVGVFSNYGYTF
.	.	TRBV19	TRBJ1-5	TGTGCCAGTAGCGGCGGGGGACGGCCCCAGCATTTT	CASSGGGRPQHF
.	.	TRBV11-2	TRBJ2-7	TGTGCCAGCGGCGCCGCGGGGACGGGAAACTCCTACGAGCAGTACTTC	CASGAAGTGNSYEQYF
.	.	TRBV25-1	TRBJ1-1	TGTGCCAGCAGTCCGCGACAGGTCGATCGGCTGATGAACACTGAAGCTTTCTTT	CASSPRQVDRLMNTEAFF
.	TRBD1	TRBV2	TRBJ1-3	TGTGCCAGCAGGGCAGGGGGCGGAAACACCATATATTTT	CASRAGGGNTIYF
few	TRBD2	TRBV6-2/TRBV6-3	TRBJ2-1	TGTGCCAGCAGTAGACTAGCGGGGGTTCATGAGCAGTTCTTC	CASSRLAGVHEQFF
.	TRBD2	TRBV11-2	TRBJ2-1	TGTGCCAGCACCTTAGGAGGGAGGGACAATGAGCAGTTCTTC	CASTLGGRDNEQFF
.	.	TRBV3-1/TRBV3-2	TRBJ2-1	TGTGCCAGCAGCCAAGTGCAGGTCCGTGAGCAGTTCTTC	CASSQVQVREQFF
.	.	TRBV5-1	TRBJ1-4	TGCGCCAGCAGCTTAGCGTCTAGTGACAGAAGATCTGAAAAACTGTTTTTT	CASSLASSDRRSEKLFF
.	.	TRBV3-1/TRBV3-2	TRBJ2-1	TGTGCCAGCAGCCAAGATTACCGGGGGAGCTCCTACAATGAGCAGTTCTTC	CASSQDYRGSSYNEQFF
.	TRBD2	TRBV19	TRBJ2-5	TGTGCCAGTAGTATGACTAGCTCGAAGACCCAGTACTTC	CASSMTSSKTQYF
.	TRBD1	TRBV28	TRBJ1-1	TGTGCCAGCAGGGCACAGGGGGCGGTCGAAGCTTTCTTT	CASRAQGAVEAFF
.	TRBD2	TRBV6-2/TRBV6-3	TRBJ2-1	TGTGCCAGCAGTTATGGTCCTAGCGGGGGCAATGAGCAGTTCTTC	CASSYGPSGGNEQFF
.	.	TRBV2	TRBJ2-5	TGTGCCAGCGTTGGAGCTAGCGAGACCCAGTACTTC	CASVGASETQYF
.	TRBD1	TRBV5-4	TRBJ2-3	TGTGCCAGCAGCGTGGGACAGGGAGATACGCAGTATTTT	CASSVGQGDTQYF
.	.	TRBV12-2	TRBJ2-7	TGTGCAAGTCGCTTACTACTTACGGGGGGCTCCTACGAGCAGTACTTC	CASRLLLTGGSYEQYF
.	TRBD2	TRBV13	TRBJ2-1	TGTGCCAGCAAGGTTGCGGGAGCCATTGGTTATGAGCAGTTCTTC	CASKVAGAIGYEQFF
once	TRBD1	TRBV30	TRBJ1-2	TGTGCCTGGATAACTTCCGGACAGGTTAACTATGGCTACACCTTC	CAWITSGQVNYGYTF
once	.	TRBV28	TRBJ2-7	TGTGCCAGCAGTTACTCCGGCGGGAACTACGAGCAGTACTTC	CASSYSGGNYEQYF
.	TRBD1	TRBV27	TRBJ1-2	TGTGCCAGCAGTCTCAACAGGGGGCAGATGACTAACTATGGCTACACCTTC	CASSLNRGQMTNYGYTF
.	.	TRBV3-1/TRBV3-2	TRBJ2-5	TGTGCCAGCAGCCAAGAACGCGGGGGCCCTTGGCAAGAGACCCAGTACTTC	CASSQERGGPWQETQYF
.	.	TRBV5-1	TRBJ1-2	TGCGCCAGCAGCTTGGACAGGGAGTATGGCTACACCTTC	CASSLDREYGYTF
.	.	TRBV7-7	TRBJ2-2	TGTGCTAGCAGCTTAGATTTTGGAGGAAGCGGGGAGCTGTTTTTT	CASSLDFGGSGELFF
.	.	TRBV28	TRBJ2-7	TGTGCCAGCACCGGGGTTGGGGTCTCCTACGAGCAGTACTTC	CASTGVGVSYEQYF